This T cell receptor beta chain was found in a study of T cell responses to AZD1222 COVID-19 vaccine. Notes on this clone: Antigen specificity is unknown.

Deletions cut 0 bases from V and 0 bases from J, with 11 bases between. CDR1 MNHEY and CDR2 SVGEGT come from the germline V gene. The CDR3 covers 16 residues. Libraries were prepared by immunoSEQ multiplex PCR; TCRdb keeps only in-frame clonotypes and omits some of them. Seen here are 200,000 to 250,000 clones, about 94% observed once, and the top ten hold over 1.5%. Study results and caveats: Across the whole spike, CD4 TCRs peaked at regions 160-218 and 743-854.

V is TRBV6-2 or TRBV6-3 and J is TRBJ1-1; D is uncertain. The starting material was peripheral blood, obtained 28 days after the second dose of the MenACWY control vaccine. The receptor was isolated from an adult who received the MenACWY meningococcal vaccine as a control. The CDR3 DNA follows: TGTGCCAGCAGTTACTCGAGGGTTATCATGAACACTGAAGCTTTCTTT. Its protein product is CASSYSRVIMNTEAFF.